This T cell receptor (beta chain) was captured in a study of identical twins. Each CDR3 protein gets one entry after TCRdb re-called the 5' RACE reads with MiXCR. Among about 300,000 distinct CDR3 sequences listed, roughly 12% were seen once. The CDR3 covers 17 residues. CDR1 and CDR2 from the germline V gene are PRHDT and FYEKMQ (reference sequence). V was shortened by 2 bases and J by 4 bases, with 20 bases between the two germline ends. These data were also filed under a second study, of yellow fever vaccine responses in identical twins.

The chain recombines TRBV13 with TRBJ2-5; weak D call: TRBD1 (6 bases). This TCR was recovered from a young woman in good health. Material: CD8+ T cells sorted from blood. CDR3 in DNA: TGTGCCAGCAGCTTAAGGTCCGCGTCAGGGGAGCCAGAGACCCAGTACTTC. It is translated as CASSLRSASGEPETQYF. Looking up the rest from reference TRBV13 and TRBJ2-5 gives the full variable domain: AAGVIQSPRHLIKEKRETATLKCYPIPRHDTVYWYQQGPGQDPQFLISFYEKMQSDKGSIPDRFSAQQFSDYHSELNMSSLELGDSALYFCASSLRSASGEPETQYFGPGTRLLVL.